A selection of T cell receptor beta chains follows, all from one sample in a study of vaccination and CD4 T cells after COVID-19. TCRdb re-derived calls from the PCR reads in MiXCR, one entry per CDR3 protein. Here the sample spans about 20,000 distinct CDR3 sequences, approximately 50% being singletons. Antigens for these TCRs are unknown. Sample: CD4+ T cells from blood, cultured in vitro. Every receptor here comes from a human donor who had recovered from COVID-19. Both conserved end residues are part of each CDR3. D genes are given only for firm matches. Clone size is shown for a subset of rows, as once, few, many or a class of expanded clone.

cdr3_length	v_call	j_call	d_call	clone_size	cdr3_aa	cdr3_nt
14	TRBV10-1	TRBJ2-5	TRBD2	.	CASSDAERGETQYF	TGCGCCAGCAGTGATGCCGAGCGGGGAGAGACCCAGTACTTC
15	TRBV28	TRBJ2-7	.	.	CASSPRVARSYEQYF	TGTGCCAGCAGTCCACGGGTTGCAAGGTCCTACGAGCAGTACTTC
15	TRBV7-9	TRBJ2-3	TRBD2	.	CASSLAAGVTDTQYF	TGTGCCAGCAGCTTAGCCGCGGGAGTAACAGATACGCAGTATTTT
21	TRBV4-3	TRBJ2-3	TRBD2	.	CASSPGYSGTSGRPHTDTQYF	TGCGCCAGCAGCCCCGGTTACTCCGGGACTAGCGGGAGGCCCCACACAGATACGCAGTATTTT
15	TRBV7-9	TRBJ2-7	TRBD2	.	CASSLGSGGTYEQYF	TGTGCCAGCAGCCTAGGGTCGGGGGGAACCTACGAGCAGTACTTC
18	TRBV6-5	TRBJ2-3	TRBD2	.	CASSYGGSGRLRTDTQYF	TGTGCCAGCAGTTACGGGGGTAGCGGGAGACTCCGCACAGATACGCAGTATTTT
17	TRBV24-1	TRBJ2-3	.	.	CATRGGRKGGNTDTQYF	TGTGCCACCAGGGGGGGACGTAAAGGGGGAAACACAGATACGCAGTATTTT
16	TRBV5-4	TRBJ1-6	.	.	CASSFDGGPINSPLHF	TGTGCCAGCAGCTTCGACGGAGGGCCCATTAATTCACCCCTCCACTTT
16	TRBV4-2	TRBJ2-2	TRBD2	.	CASSQVAGRATGELFF	TGTGCCAGCAGCCAAGTGGCCGGGAGGGCCACCGGGGAGCTGTTTTTT
17	TRBV7-9	TRBJ2-6	TRBD1	.	CASSPPGQGSGANVLTF	TGTGCCAGCAGCCCACCGGGACAGGGCTCCGGGGCCAACGTCCTGACTTTC
15	TRBV24-1	TRBJ2-1	.	.	CATSDIWTRNNEQFF	TGTGCCACCAGTGACATCTGGACAAGAAACAATGAGCAGTTCTTC
15	TRBV20-1	TRBJ2-7	.	.	CSARTSRLSSYEQYF	TGCAGTGCTAGAACAAGCCGCCTCAGCTCCTACGAGCAGTACTTC
16	TRBV2	TRBJ1-5	.	few	CASSEQTGGSNQPQHF	TGTGCCAGCAGTGAGCAAACAGGCGGTAGCAATCAGCCCCAGCATTTT